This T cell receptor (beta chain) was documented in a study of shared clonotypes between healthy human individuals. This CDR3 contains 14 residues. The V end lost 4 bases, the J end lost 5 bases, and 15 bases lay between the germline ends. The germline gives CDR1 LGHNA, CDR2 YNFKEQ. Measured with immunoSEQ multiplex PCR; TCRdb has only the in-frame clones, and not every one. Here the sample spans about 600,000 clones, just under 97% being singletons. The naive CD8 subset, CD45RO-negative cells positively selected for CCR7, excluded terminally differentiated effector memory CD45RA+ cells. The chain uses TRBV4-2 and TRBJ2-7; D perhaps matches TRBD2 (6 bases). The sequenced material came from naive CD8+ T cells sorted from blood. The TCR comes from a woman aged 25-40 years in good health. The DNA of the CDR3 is TGTGCCAGCAGCCCCCGGAGTGGGGAGGACGAGCAGTACTTC. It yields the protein CASSPRSGEDEQYF.